This TCR beta chain was retrieved from a study of tissue T cells after allogeneic stem cell transplantation. Overall study results and limits: Few T cell clones were shared across patients, but motif clusters showed tissue-specific shared signatures.

The time point denotes: mouse harvest day 7 after allogeneic transplant. Each mouse received 10^7 T-cell-depleted marrow cells plus 10^6 splenic CD5+ T cells by tail vein. The CDR3 is made up of 13 amino acids. V lost 0 bases and J lost 7; bases outside the gene matches: 0. Germline lookup yields CDR1 NNHNN and CDR2 SYGAGS (reference sequence). This clone was observed a few times. Its antigen is currently unknown. These gene names are mouse names. With the read ending 1 residue before the CDR3 end, the germline J gene is used to fill in that end. Generated by immunoSEQ multiplex PCR, the TCRdb table keeps only in-frame clones and is missing some. The table includes over 7,500 clones, under 55% detected once.

The chain couples TRBV13-2 to TRBJ2-1; 8 bases align to TRBD1. The sequencing input was gut tissue. This clonotype originated in a female BALB/c mouse given C57BL/6 T cells with graft-versus-host disease after an allogeneic hematopoietic cell transplant. Incomplete CDR3 DNA: TGTGCCAGCGGTGATGCAGGGGGCGCTGAGCAGTTC. Translating gives CASGDAGGAEQF. The whole CDR3 sequence reads CASGDAGGAEQFF.